This T cell receptor (beta chain) is from a study of cytomegalovirus exposure and HLA in healthy donors. 13 Jbeta primers and 60 Vbeta primers were used for the PCR. TCRdb keeps only in-frame clones here, not all; method: immunoSEQ multiplex PCR. The sample yields roughly 180,000 clones, over 65% seen once. V lost 0 bases and J 3 bases, leaving 19 bases between the germline ends. CDR1 and CDR2 from the germline V gene are MGHRA and YSYEKL. The CDR3 runs to 18 residues. This clone was observed once. The specimen sequenced was PBMCs. The rearrangement uses TRBV4-1 and TRBJ2-3; possibly TRBD1 for D (6 bases). This clonotype was sampled from a man aged 18 to 29 in good health and CMV-seronegative. CDR3 region: CASSQDRTGWGPTDTQYF. CDR3 in DNA: TGCGCCAGCAGCCAAGACCGGACCGGGTGGGGGCCGACAGATACGCAGTATTTT.